A selection of T cell receptor beta chains follows, all from one sample in a study of response to subunit inactivated influenza vaccine. TCRdb redid the calling of the RT-PCR reads with MiXCR, one entry per CDR3 protein. The profile covers 300,000 to 350,000 distinct CDR3 sequences, with around 22% appearing a single time and 10% taken by the ten largest. The sequencing here drew on PBMCs from blood, taken 21 months after vaccination. These receptors originate from a man between 50 and 70 years old who received an inactivated influenza vaccine. Both conserved end residues are part of each CDR3. The order of the fields is D gene, clone size, V gene, J gene, CDR3 protein, CDR3 DNA. D genes are given only for firm matches. Size tells how often a clone was seen (once, few, many) or the class of an expanded clone, and some rows leave it out.

d_call: NA
clone_size: few
v_call: TRBV7-2
j_call: TRBJ2-7
cdr3_aa: CASSKLPGPSVSYEQYF
cdr3_nt: TGTGCCAGCAGCAAACTCCCGGGACCTTCGGTCTCCTACGAGCAGTACTTC

d_call: NA
clone_size: few
v_call: TRBV20-1
j_call: TRBJ1-1
cdr3_aa: CSASLMNTEAFF
cdr3_nt: TGCAGTGCTAGCCTAATGAACACTGAAGCTTTCTTT

d_call: TRBD1
clone_size: many
v_call: TRBV7-6
j_call: TRBJ2-2
cdr3_aa: CASSLEGGSNTGELFF
cdr3_nt: TGTGCCAGCAGCTTAGAAGGGGGCTCGAACACCGGGGAGCTGTTTTTT

d_call: NA
clone_size: few
v_call: TRBV28
j_call: TRBJ1-3
cdr3_aa: CASRTTASGNTIYF
cdr3_nt: TGTGCCAGCAGGACGACAGCCTCTGGAAACACCATATATTTT

d_call: NA
clone_size: NA
v_call: TRBV6-5
j_call: TRBJ2-4
cdr3_aa: CASSYNGGLAKNIQYF
cdr3_nt: TGTGCCAGCAGTTATAATGGGGGTTTAGCCAAAAACATTCAGTACTTC

d_call: TRBD2
clone_size: NA
v_call: TRBV7-9
j_call: TRBJ2-1
cdr3_aa: CASSPNVLAGSYNEQFF
cdr3_nt: TGTGCCAGCAGCCCCAACGTCCTAGCGGGATCCTACAATGAGCAGTTCTTC

d_call: NA
clone_size: NA
v_call: TRBV7-9
j_call: TRBJ1-3
cdr3_aa: CARSAGNTIYF
cdr3_nt: TGTGCCCGCTCCGCCGGAAACACCATATATTTT

d_call: TRBD1
clone_size: NA
v_call: TRBV5-5
j_call: TRBJ2-7
cdr3_aa: CASSLLGQGPSRSYEQYF
cdr3_nt: TGTGCCAGCAGCTTGTTGGGACAGGGGCCCTCACGCTCCTACGAGCAGTACTTC

d_call: NA
clone_size: many
v_call: TRBV12-3/TRBV12-4
j_call: TRBJ2-5
cdr3_aa: CASTSGRGWAYQETQYF
cdr3_nt: TGTGCCAGCACCTCCGGACGAGGGTGGGCCTACCAAGAGACCCAGTACTTC

d_call: NA
clone_size: few
v_call: TRBV3-1
j_call: TRBJ2-7
cdr3_aa: CASSQAIDEQYF
cdr3_nt: TGTGCCAGCAGCCAAGCCATCGACGAGCAGTACTTC

d_call: NA
clone_size: NA
v_call: TRBV29-1
j_call: TRBJ1-1
cdr3_aa: CSVEGGINTEAFF
cdr3_nt: TGCAGCGTTGAAGGAGGGATTAACACTGAAGCTTTCTTT

d_call: TRBD1
clone_size: few
v_call: TRBV12-3/TRBV12-4
j_call: TRBJ1-1
cdr3_aa: CASRSYRGKNTEAFF
cdr3_nt: TGTGCCAGCAGATCCTACAGGGGGAAGAACACTGAAGCTTTCTTT

d_call: TRBD1
clone_size: NA
v_call: TRBV6-2/TRBV6-3
j_call: TRBJ2-1
cdr3_aa: CASRGQAGSYNEQFF
cdr3_nt: TGTGCCAGCAGAGGACAGGCTGGCTCCTACAATGAGCAGTTCTTC

d_call: TRBD2
clone_size: few
v_call: TRBV11-2
j_call: TRBJ2-7
cdr3_aa: CASSLAGSSYEQYF
cdr3_nt: TGTGCCAGCAGTTTAGCGGGGAGCTCCTACGAGCAGTACTTC

d_call: NA
clone_size: many
v_call: TRBV30
j_call: TRBJ1-6
cdr3_aa: CAWGRAYNSPLHF
cdr3_nt: TGTGCCTGGGGGAGAGCCTATAATTCACCCCTCCACTTT

d_call: TRBD1
clone_size: NA
v_call: TRBV14
j_call: TRBJ1-2
cdr3_aa: CASSQVQGGLGYTF
cdr3_nt: TGTGCCAGCAGCCAAGTCCAGGGGGGACTTGGCTACACCTTC